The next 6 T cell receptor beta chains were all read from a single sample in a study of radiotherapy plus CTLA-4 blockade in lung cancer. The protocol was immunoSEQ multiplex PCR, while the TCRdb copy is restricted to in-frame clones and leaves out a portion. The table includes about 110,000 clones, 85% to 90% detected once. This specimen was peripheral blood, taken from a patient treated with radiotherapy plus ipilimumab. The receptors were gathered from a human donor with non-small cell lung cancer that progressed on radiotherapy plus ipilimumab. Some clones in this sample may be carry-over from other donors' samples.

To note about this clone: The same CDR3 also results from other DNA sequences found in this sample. The CDR3 DNA sequence: TGTGCCAGCAGTGCGGGCCAGGCTTATAGCAATCAGCCCCAGCATTTT. Translated: CASSAGQAYSNQPQHF. The chain employs TRBV2 and TRBJ1-5; D not certain. The CDR3 has 16 residues. The germline gives CDR1 SNHLY, CDR2 FYNNEI. V gave up 4 bases and J gave up 0 bases, with 13 bases separating them.

The CDR3 region is CASSLPQTQETQYF. CDR3 nucleotides: TGTGCCAGCAGCTTGCCCCAGACTCAAGAGACCCAGTACTTC. V usage is TRBV5-4 and J usage is TRBJ2-5; D is ambiguous. CDR1 and CDR2 (germline): SGHNT, YYREEE (reference sequence). The CDR3 has 14 residues. Trimming shortened V by 1 base and J by 2 bases, and 9 bases separated the two germline ends. The full variable domain, rest sourced from reference TRBV5-4 and TRBJ2-5, is ETGVTQSPTHLIKTRGQQVTLRCSSQSGHNTVSWYQQALGQGPQFIFQYYREEENGRGNFPPRFSGLQFPNYSSELNVNALELDDSALYLCASSLPQTQETQYFGPGTRLLVL.

For the CDR3, the DNA is TGTGCCAGCAGCTTGCCAACAGGGGGAGCGAATGGCTACACCTTC. It yields the protein CASSLPTGGANGYTF. The chain couples TRBV5-6 to TRBJ1-2; 8 positions agree with TRBD1. Germline-derived CDR1 and CDR2 are SGHDT and YYEEEE. The CDR3 has 15 residues. Unmatched junction bases numbered 8, after V lost 1 base and J lost 6 bases.

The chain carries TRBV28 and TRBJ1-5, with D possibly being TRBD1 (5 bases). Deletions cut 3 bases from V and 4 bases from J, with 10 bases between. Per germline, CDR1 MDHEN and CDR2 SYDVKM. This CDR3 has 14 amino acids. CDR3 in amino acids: CASSLGQGNQPQHF. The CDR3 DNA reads TGTGCCAGCAGTTTGGGGCAGGGTAATCAGCCCCAGCATTTT.

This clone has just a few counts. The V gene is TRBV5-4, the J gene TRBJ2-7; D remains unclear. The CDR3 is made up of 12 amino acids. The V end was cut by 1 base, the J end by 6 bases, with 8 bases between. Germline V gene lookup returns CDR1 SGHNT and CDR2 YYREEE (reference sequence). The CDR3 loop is CASSLPGAEQYF. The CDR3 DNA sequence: TGTGCCAGCAGCTTGCCAGGTGCCGAGCAGTACTTC.

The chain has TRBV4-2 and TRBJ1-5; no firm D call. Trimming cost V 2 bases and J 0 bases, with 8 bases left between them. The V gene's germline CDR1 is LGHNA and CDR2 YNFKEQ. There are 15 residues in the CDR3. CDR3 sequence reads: CASSQTMGSNQPQHF. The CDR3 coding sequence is TGTGCCAGCAGCCAAACCATGGGTAGCAATCAGCCCCAGCATTTT.